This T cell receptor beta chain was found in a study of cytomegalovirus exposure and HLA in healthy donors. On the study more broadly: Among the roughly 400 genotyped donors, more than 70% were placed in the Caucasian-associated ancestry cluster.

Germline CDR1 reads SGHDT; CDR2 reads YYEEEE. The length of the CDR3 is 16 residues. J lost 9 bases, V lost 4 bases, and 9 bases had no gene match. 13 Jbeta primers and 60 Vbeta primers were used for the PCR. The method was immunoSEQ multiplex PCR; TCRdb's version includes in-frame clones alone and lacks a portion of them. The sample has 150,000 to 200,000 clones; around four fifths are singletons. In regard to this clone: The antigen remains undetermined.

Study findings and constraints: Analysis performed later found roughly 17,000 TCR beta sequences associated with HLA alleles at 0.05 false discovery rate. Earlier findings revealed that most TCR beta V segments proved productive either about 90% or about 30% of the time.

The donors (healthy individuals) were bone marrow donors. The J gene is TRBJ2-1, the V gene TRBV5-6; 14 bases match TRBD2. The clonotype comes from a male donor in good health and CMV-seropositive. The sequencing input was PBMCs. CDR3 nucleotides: TGTGCCAGCAGCCCGTCGACTAGCGGGGGGGCCTGTGAGCAGTTCTTC. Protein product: CASSPSTSGGACEQFF.